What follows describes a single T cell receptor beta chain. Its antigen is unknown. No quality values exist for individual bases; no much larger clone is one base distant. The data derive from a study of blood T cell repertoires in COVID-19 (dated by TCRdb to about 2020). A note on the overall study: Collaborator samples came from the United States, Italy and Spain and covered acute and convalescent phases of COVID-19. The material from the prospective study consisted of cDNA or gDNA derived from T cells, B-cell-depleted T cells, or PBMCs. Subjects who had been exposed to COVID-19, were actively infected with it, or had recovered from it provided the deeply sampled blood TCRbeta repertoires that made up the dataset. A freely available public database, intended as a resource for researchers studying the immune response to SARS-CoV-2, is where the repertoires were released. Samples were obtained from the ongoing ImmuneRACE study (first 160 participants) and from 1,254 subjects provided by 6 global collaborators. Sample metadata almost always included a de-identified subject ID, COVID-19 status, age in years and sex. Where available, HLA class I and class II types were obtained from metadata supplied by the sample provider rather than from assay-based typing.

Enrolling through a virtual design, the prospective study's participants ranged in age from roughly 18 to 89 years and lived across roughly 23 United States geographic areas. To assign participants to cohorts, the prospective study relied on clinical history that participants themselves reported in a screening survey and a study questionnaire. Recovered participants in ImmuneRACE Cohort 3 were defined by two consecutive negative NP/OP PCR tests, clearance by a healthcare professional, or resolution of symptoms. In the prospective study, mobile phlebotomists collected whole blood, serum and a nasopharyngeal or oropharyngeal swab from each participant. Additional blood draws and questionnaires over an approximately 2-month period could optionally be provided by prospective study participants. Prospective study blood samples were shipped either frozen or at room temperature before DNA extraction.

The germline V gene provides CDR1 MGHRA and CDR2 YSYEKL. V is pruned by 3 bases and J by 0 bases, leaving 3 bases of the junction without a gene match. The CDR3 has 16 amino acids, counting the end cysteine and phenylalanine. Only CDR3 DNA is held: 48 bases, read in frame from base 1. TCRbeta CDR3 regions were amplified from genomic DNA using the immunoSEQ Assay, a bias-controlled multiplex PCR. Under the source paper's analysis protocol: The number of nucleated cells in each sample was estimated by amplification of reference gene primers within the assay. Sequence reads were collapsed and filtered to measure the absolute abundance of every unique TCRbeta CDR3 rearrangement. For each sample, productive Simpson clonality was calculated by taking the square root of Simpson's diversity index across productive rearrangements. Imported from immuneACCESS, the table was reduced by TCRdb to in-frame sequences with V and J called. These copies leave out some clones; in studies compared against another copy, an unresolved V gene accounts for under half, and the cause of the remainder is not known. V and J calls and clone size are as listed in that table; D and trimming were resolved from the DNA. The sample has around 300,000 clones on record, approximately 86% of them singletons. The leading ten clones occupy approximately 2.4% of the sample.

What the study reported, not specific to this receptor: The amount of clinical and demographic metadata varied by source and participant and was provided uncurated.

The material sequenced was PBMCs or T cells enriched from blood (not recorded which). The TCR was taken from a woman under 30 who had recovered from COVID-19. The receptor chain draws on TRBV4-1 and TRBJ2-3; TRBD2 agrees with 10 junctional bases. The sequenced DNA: TGCGCCAGCAGCCAGGAGACTAGCGGGAGCACAGATACGCAGTATTTT. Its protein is CASSQETSGSTDTQYF.